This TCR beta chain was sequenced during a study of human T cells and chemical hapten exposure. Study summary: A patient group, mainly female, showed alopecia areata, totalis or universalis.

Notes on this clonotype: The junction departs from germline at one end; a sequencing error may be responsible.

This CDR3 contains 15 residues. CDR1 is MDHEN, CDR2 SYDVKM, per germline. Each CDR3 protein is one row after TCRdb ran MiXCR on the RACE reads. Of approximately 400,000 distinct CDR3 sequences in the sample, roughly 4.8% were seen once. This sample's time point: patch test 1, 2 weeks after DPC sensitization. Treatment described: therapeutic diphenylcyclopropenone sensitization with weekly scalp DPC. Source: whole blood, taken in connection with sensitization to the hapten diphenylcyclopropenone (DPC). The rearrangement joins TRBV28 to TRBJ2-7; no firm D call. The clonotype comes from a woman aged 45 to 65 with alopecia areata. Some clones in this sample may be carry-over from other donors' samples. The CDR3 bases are TGTGCCAGCAATTTATCCCCCTCGGAGCCCTACGAGCAGTACTTC. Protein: CASNLSPSEPYEQYF.